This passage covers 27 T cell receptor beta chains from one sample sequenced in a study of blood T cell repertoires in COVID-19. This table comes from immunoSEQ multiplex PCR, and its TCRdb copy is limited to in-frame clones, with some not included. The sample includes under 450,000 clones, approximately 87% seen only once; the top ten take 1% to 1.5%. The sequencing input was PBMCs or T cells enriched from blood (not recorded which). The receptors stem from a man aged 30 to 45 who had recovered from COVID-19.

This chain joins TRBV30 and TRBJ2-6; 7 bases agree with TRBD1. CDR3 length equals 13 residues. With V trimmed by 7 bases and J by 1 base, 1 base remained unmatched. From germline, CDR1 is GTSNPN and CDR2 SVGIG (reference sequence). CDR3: CALTGSGANVLTF. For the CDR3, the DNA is TGTGCCTTGACAGGGTCTGGGGCCAACGTCCTGACTTTC.

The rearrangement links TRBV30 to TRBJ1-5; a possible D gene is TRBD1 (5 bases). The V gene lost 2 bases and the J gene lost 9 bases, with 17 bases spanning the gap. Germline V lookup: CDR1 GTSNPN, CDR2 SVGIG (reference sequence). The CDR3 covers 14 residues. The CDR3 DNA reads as TGTGCCTGGAGTTCGACCGGGGGGGTGACGCCCCAGCATTTT. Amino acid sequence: CAWSSTGGVTPQHF.

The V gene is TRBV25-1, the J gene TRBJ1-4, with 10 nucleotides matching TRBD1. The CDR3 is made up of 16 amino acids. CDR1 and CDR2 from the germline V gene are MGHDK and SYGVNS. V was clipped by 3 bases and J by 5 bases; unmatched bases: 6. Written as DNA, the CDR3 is TGTGCCAGCAGTGAGCCCCCGGGACAGGGGAATGAAAAACTGTTTTTT. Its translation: CASSEPPGQGNEKLFF.

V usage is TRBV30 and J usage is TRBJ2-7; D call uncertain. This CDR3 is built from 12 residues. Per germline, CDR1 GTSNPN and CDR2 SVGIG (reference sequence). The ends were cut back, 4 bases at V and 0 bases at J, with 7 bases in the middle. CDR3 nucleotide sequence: TGTGCCTGGACAGGCAGCTCCTACGAGCAGTACTTC. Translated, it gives CAWTGSSYEQYF.

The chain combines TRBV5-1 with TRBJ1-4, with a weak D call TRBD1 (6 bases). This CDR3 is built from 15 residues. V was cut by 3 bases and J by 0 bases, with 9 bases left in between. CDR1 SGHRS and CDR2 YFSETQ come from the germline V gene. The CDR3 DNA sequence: TGCGCCAGCAGCTCTGGGACAACAACTAATGAAAAACTGTTTTTT. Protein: CASSSGTTTNEKLFF.

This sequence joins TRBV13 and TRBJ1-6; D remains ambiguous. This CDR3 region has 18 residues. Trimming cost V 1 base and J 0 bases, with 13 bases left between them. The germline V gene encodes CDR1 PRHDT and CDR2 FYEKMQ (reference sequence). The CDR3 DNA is TGTGCCAGCAGCTTAGTATCAGGTTACAACTCCTATAATTCACCCCTCCACTTT. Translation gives CASSLVSGYNSYNSPLHF.

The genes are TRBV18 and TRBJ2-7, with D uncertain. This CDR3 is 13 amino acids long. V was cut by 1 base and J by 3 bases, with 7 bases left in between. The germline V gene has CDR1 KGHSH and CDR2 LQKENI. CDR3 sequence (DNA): TGTGCCAGCTCACCACTTACCGGCTACGAGCAGTACTTC. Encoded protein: CASSPLTGYEQYF.

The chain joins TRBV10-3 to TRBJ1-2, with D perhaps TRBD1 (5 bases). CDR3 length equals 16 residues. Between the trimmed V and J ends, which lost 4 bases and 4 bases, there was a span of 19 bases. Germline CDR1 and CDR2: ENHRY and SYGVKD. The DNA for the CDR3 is TGTGCCATCAGTGGAACGACAGCCGACATGAGCTATGGCTACACCTTC. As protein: CAISGTTADMSYGYTF.

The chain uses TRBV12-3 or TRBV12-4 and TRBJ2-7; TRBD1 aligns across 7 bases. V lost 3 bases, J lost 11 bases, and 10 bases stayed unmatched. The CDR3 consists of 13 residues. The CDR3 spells CASSFVGVQGEYF. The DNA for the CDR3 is TGTGCCAGCAGTTTTGTGGGTGTGCAGGGGGAGTACTTC.

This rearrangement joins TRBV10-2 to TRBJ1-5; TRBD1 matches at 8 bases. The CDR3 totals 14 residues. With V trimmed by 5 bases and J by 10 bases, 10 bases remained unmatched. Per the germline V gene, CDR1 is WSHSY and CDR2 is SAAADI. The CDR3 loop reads CASSLGQGRDPQHF. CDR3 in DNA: TGCGCCAGCAGTCTCGGACAGGGTCGGGACCCCCAGCATTTT.

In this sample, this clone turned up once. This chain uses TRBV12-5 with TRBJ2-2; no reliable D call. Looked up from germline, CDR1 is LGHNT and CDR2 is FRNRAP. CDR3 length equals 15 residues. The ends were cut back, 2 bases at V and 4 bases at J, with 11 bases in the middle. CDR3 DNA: TGTGCTAGTGGTTTGAGGTTAGCCCCCACCGGGGAGCTGTTTTTT. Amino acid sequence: CASGLRLAPTGELFF.

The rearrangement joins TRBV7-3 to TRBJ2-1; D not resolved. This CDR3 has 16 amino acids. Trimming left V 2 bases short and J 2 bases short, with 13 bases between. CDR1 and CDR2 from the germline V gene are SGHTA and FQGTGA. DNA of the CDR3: TGTGCCAGCAGCTTAGGTTCACTATCTACCTACAATGAGCAGTTCTTC. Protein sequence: CASSLGSLSTYNEQFF. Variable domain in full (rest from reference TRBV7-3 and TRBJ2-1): GAGVSQTPSNKVTEKGKYVELRCDPISGHTALYWYRQSLGQGPEFLIYFQGTGAADDSGLPNDRFFAVRPEGSVSTLKIQRTERGDSAVYLCASSLGSLSTYNEQFFGPGTRLTVL.

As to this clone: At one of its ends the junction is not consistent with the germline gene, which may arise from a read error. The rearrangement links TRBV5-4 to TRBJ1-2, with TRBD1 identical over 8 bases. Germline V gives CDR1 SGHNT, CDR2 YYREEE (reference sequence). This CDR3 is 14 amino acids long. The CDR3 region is CASSLDREHYGYTF. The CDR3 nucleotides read TGTGCCAGCAGTTTGGACAGGGAACACTATGGCTACACCTTC.

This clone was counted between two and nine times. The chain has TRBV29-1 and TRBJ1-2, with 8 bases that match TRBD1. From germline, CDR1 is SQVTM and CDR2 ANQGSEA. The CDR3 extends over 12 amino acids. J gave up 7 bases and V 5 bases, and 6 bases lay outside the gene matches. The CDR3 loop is CSVLQGVGGYTF. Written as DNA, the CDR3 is TGCAGCGTTCTACAGGGGGTGGGTGGCTACACCTTC.

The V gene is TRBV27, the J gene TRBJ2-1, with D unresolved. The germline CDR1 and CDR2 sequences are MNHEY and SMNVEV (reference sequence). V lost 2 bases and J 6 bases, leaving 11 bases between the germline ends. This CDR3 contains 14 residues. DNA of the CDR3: TGTGCCAGCAGTTTAGGAGCAACGGGCAATGAGCAGTTCTTC. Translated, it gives CASSLGATGNEQFF.

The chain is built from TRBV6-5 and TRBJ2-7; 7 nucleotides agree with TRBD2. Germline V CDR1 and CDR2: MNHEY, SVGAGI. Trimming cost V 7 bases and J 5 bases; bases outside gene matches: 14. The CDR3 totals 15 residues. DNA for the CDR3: TGTGCCAGCACCCATGGCGGGGGATATAGGGACGAGCAGTACTTC. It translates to CASTHGGGYRDEQYF.

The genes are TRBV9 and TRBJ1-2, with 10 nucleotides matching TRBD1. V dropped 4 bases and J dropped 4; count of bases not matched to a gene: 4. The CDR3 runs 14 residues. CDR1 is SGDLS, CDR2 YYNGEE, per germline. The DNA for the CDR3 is TGTGCCAGCAGCTTAGGGACAGGGGCCTATGGCTACACCTTC. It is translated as CASSLGTGAYGYTF.

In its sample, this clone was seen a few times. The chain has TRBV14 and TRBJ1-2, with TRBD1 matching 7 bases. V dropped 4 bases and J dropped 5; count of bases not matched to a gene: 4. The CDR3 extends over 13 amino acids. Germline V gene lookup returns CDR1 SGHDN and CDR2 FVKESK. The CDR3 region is CASSPGQSYGYTF. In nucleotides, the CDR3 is TGTGCCAGCAGCCCGGGACAGAGTTATGGCTACACCTTC. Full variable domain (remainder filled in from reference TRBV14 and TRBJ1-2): EAGVTQFPSHSVIEKGQTVTLRCDPISGHDNLYWYRRVMGKEIKFLLHFVKESKQDESGMPNNRFLAERTGGTYSTLKVQPAELEDSGVYFCASSPGQSYGYTFGSGTRLTVV.

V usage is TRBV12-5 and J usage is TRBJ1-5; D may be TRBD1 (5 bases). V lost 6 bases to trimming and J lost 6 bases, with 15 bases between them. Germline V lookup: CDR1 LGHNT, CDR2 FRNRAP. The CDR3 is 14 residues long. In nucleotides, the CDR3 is TGTGCTAGTGGGGCCCCGGGGGGTAGTCAGCCCCAGCATTTT. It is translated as CASGAPGGSQPQHF. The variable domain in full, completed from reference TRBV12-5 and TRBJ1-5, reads DARVTQTPRHKVTEMGQEVTMRCQPILGHNTVFWYRQTMMQGLELLAYFRNRAPLDDSGMPKDRFSAEMPDATLATLKIQPSEPRDSAVYFCASGAPGGSQPQHFGDGTRLSIL.

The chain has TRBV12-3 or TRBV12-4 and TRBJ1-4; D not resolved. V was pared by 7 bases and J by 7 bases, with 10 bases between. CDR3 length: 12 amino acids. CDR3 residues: CASKGGSEKLFF. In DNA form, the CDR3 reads TGTGCCAGCAAGGGCGGGAGTGAAAAACTGTTTTTT.

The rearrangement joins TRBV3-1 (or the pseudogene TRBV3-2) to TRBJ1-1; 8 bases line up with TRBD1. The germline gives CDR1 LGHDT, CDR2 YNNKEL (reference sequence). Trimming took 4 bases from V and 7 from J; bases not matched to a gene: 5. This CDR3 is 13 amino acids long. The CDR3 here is CASSRGQGDEAFF. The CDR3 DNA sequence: TGTGCCAGCAGCCGCGGACAGGGTGATGAAGCTTTCTTT.

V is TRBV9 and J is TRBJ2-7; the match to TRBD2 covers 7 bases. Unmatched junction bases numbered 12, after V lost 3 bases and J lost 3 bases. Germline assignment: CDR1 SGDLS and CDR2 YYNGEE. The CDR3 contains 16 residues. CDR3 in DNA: TGTGCCAGCAGCGCTGGGGCAGGACTAGTACACTACGAGCAGTACTTC. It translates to CASSAGAGLVHYEQYF.

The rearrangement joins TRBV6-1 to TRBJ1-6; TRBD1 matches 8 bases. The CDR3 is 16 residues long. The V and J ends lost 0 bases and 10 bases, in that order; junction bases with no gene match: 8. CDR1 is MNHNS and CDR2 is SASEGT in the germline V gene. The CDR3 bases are TGTGCCAGCAGTGAAGCCGGGGGACAGGACTGGTCACCCCTCCACTTT. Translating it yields CASSEAGGQDWSPLHF.

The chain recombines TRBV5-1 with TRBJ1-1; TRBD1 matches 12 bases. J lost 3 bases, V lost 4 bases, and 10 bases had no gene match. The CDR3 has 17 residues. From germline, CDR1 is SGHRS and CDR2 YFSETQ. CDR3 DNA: TGCGCCAGCAGCAGGAGGGACAGGGGGCGTGGGGACACTGAAGCTTTCTTT. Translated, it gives CASSRRDRGRGDTEAFF.

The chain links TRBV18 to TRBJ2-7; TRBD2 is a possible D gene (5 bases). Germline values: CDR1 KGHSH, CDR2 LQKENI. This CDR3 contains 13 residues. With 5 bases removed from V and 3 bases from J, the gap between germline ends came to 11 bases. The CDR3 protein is CASSTLVLYEQYF. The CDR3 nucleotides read TGTGCCAGCTCAACACTAGTTCTCTACGAGCAGTACTTC. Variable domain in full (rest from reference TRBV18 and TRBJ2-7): NAGVMQNPRHLVRRRGQEARLRCSPMKGHSHVYWYRQLPEEGLKFMVYLQKENIIDESGMPKERFSAEFPKEGPSILRIQQVVRGDSAAYFCASSTLVLYEQYFGPGTRLTVT.

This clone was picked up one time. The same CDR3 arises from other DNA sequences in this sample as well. The CDR3 DNA is TGTGCCAGTAGTATCGGGACAGGGAATACTGAAGCTTTCTTT. This translates into CASSIGTGNTEAFF. The chain joins TRBV19 to TRBJ1-1; 9 bases align to TRBD1. The CDR3 runs to 14 residues. CDR1 and CDR2 (germline): LNHDA, SQIVND (reference sequence). After removal of 3 bases from V and 5 bases from J, the junction contained 4 bases not matched to a gene.

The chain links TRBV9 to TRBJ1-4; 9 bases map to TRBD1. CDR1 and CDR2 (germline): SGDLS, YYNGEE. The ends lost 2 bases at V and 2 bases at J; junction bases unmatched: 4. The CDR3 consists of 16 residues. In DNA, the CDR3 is TGTGCCAGCAGCGTCACGGGGACAGGGACTAATGAAAAACTGTTTTTT. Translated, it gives CASSVTGTGTNEKLFF.